The rows below give T cell receptor beta chains drawn from one sample of a study of T cells after posttransplantation cyclophosphamide. TCRdb keeps only in-frame clones here, not all; method: immunoSEQ multiplex PCR. Here the sample spans roughly 3,600 clones, around two thirds being singletons. The sample comprised memory CD8+ T cells sorted from blood. The receptors were sampled from a man aged 25-45 years in good health and a related stem cell transplant donor. Each CDR3 is given with its conserved first and last residue. Fields, in order: clone size, V gene, D gene, J gene, CDR3 protein, CDR3 DNA. The D gene is left open where the match is weak. For some rows the clone size is stated as once, few or many, or as a class when expanded; others skip it.

.	TRBV14	TRBD1	TRBJ2-7	CASSHPKTGGSEQYF	TGTGCCAGCAGCCATCCGAAGACAGGGGGCAGCGAGCAGTACTTC
few	TRBV5-1	TRBD2	TRBJ2-1	CASSLGTSGGGEQFF	TGCGCCAGCAGCTTGGGGACTAGCGGGGGCGGGGAGCAGTTCTTC
.	TRBV4-1	TRBD1	TRBJ2-5	CASSHLTGQAQETQYF	TGCGCCAGCAGCCATCTGACAGGGCAGGCGCAAGAGACCCAGTACTTC
.	TRBV14	.	TRBJ1-1	CASSPVAVNTEAFF	TGTGCCAGCAGCCCGGTTGCGGTGAACACTGAAGCTTTCTTT
once	TRBV11-2	.	TRBJ1-2	CASSYGDYGYTF	TGTGCCAGCAGCTACGGGGACTATGGCTACACCTTC
.	TRBV19	TRBD2	TRBJ2-1	CASSIASGYNEQFF	TGTGCCAGTAGTATCGCTAGCGGCTACAATGAGCAGTTCTTC
few	TRBV9	TRBD1	TRBJ2-3	CASSPRWGQGADTQYF	TGTGCCAGCAGCCCACGGTGGGGACAGGGGGCAGATACGCAGTATTTT
.	TRBV10-2	.	TRBJ2-3	CASSESRASTSTDTQYF	TGCGCCAGCAGTGAGTCAAGAGCGTCTACTAGCACAGATACGCAGTATTTT
.	TRBV27	.	TRBJ1-1	CASSLFRGNTEAFF	TGTGCCAGCAGTTTGTTCAGGGGGAACACTGAAGCTTTCTTT
.	TRBV18	TRBD1	TRBJ2-5	CASSPETGNPMTQYF	TGTGCCAGCTCACCCGAGACAGGGAACCCAATGACCCAGTACTTC
.	TRBV7-3	.	TRBJ2-7	CASSLTVVTGIRPPYEQYF	TGTGCCAGCAGCTTAACGGTGGTTACGGGGATACGGCCCCCCTACGAGCAGTACTTC
.	TRBV27	.	TRBJ2-1	CASSLGAGAYNEQFF	TGTGCCAGCAGTTTGGGGGCGGGGGCCTACAATGAGCAGTTCTTC
.	TRBV7-2	.	TRBJ2-7	CASSLGVSSYEQYF	TGTGCCAGCAGCTTAGGTGTCAGCTCCTACGAGCAGTACTTC
.	TRBV6-1	TRBD2	TRBJ2-1	CASSGTSGDGNEQFF	TGTGCCAGCAGCGGTACTAGCGGGGATGGAAATGAGCAGTTCTTC
.	TRBV7-9	.	TRBJ2-7	CASSLTQGQTSYEQYF	TGTGCCAGCAGCTTAACCCAGGGGCAGACATCCTACGAGCAGTACTTC